A selection of T cell receptor beta chains follows, all from one sample in a study of blood T cell repertoires in COVID-19. TCRdb's copy holds only in-frame clones and misses some; the assay was immunoSEQ multiplex PCR. The sample has under 250,000 clones, 65% to 90% seen once. The sample comprised peripheral blood. These receptors originate from a human donor in a cohort sampled during active COVID-19. The CDR3 runs from the conserved cysteine through the conserved F or W. D genes are given only for firm matches. Where a row states a size, it is once, few, many or the class of an expanded clone; other rows omit it.

d_gene	v_gene	abundance	j_gene	CDR3nt	CDR3aa
TRBD1	TRBV6-5	NA	TRBJ1-5	TGTGCCAGCAGGGGTCAGGGGGGCCTGCCCAGGCCCCAGCATTTT	CASRGQGGLPRPQHF
TRBD1	TRBV18	NA	TRBJ2-5	TGTGCCAGCTCGGGGACAGGACAAGAGACCCAGTACTTC	CASSGTGQETQYF
NA	TRBV28	NA	TRBJ1-2	TGTGCCAGCAGTTTTTATCGGGTTAACTATGGCTACACCTTC	CASSFYRVNYGYTF
NA	TRBV7-9	NA	TRBJ2-1	TGTGCCAGCAGCTTAGAGCCCGGGGATGGGAATGAGCAGTTCTTC	CASSLEPGDGNEQFF
NA	TRBV5-1	NA	TRBJ2-7	TGCGCCAGCAGCTGGCCCCGCTTTAAGACAGCGCCGGAATCCTACGAGCAGTACTTC	CASSWPRFKTAPESYEQYF
NA	TRBV28	NA	TRBJ1-1	TGTGCCAGCAGTTTTGCGGGATCCGGGGCGAGAAAGCTGAACACTGAAGCTTTCTTT	CASSFAGSGARKLNTEAFF
NA	TRBV7-2	NA	TRBJ2-1	TGTGCCAGCAGCCCCGGAGGGGGAGGGTATAATGAGCAGTTCTTC	CASSPGGGGYNEQFF
TRBD2	TRBV5-1	NA	TRBJ2-7	TGCGCCAGCAGCCGGGGACTAGCGGGCTACTACGAGCAGTACTTC	CASSRGLAGYYEQYF
NA	TRBV5-4	once	TRBJ1-2	TGTGCCAGCAGCTTGGGAGGGGGAGGGGGGATTAACTATGGCTACACCTTC	CASSLGGGGGINYGYTF
TRBD1	TRBV14	NA	TRBJ2-2	TGTGCCAGCAGCCAAGTTGGGGCAGGGGGCACCGGGGAGCTGTTTTTT	CASSQVGAGGTGELFF
NA	TRBV7-9	NA	TRBJ1-4	TGTGCCAGCAGCCTAAACAGGGAGTTTGGGGAAAAACTGTTTTTT	CASSLNREFGEKLFF
TRBD1	TRBV27	NA	TRBJ1-1	TGTGCCAGCAGTTCCCGGACAGGGAAGAACACTGAAGCTTTCTTT	CASSSRTGKNTEAFF
NA	TRBV3-1/TRBV3-2	NA	TRBJ2-7	TGTGCCAGCAGCTCCTCGGCCGGAGGAGAGCAGTACTTC	CASSSSAGGEQYF
TRBD1	TRBV7-9	NA	TRBJ2-7	TGTGCCAGCAGTCCTCAGGGGGCGTGGGAGCAGTACTTC	CASSPQGAWEQYF
NA	TRBV6-6	NA	TRBJ2-7	TGTGCCAGCACATTTAGCGGAGTGGACGAGCAGTACTTC	CASTFSGVDEQYF
NA	TRBV6-2/TRBV6-3	NA	TRBJ2-2	TGTGCCAGCAGCAGCCTCCAGGGAGGTACGAACACCGGGGAGCTGTTTTTT	CASSSLQGGTNTGELFF
NA	TRBV30	NA	TRBJ2-7	TGTGCCTGGAGTCCCTACCTAAATTACGAGCAGTACTTC	CAWSPYLNYEQYF
NA	TRBV6-5	NA	TRBJ2-2	TGTGCCAGCACCTTATTCCGGGGGAACACCGGGGAGCTGTTTTTT	CASTLFRGNTGELFF
NA	TRBV7-9	NA	TRBJ2-1	TGTGCCAGCAGCTTAGGGTGGCGGAACTACAATGAGCAGTTCTTC	CASSLGWRNYNEQFF
TRBD2	TRBV6-5	NA	TRBJ2-7	TGTGCCAGCAGTTGGCGGGGGTCCCCCGACGAGCAGTACTTC	CASSWRGSPDEQYF
TRBD2	TRBV28	NA	TRBJ2-7	TGTGCCAGCAGTTCCAGCCAGGCTAGCGGGGTCTACGAGCAGTACTTC	CASSSSQASGVYEQYF
NA	TRBV3-1/TRBV3-2	NA	TRBJ1-5	TGTGCCAGCAGCCAATCGGTCGGCAATCAGCCCCAGCATTTT	CASSQSVGNQPQHF
NA	TRBV19	NA	TRBJ2-3	TGTGCCAGTAGTATGGGGACTCTACCTGGCACAGATACGCAGTATTTT	CASSMGTLPGTDTQYF